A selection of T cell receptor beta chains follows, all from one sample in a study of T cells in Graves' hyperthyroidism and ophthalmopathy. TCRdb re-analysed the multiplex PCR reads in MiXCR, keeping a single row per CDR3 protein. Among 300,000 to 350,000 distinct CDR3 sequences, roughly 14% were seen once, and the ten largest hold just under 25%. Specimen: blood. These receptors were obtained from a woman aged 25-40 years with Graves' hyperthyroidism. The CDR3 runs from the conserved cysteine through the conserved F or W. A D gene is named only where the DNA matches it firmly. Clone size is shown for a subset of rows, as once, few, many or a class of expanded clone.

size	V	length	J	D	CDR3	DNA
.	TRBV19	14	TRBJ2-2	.	CASSIERYTGELFF	TGTGCCAGTAGTATTGAACGGTACACCGGGGAGCTGTTTTTT
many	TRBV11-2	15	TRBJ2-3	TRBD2	CASSWLTSGRDTQYF	TGTGCCAGCAGCTGGTTGACTAGCGGGAGAGATACGCAGTATTTT
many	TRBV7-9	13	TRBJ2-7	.	CASSLELTPEQYF	TGTGCCAGCAGCTTAGAACTGACCCCCGAGCAGTACTTC
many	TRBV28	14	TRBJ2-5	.	CASSLRRGGETQYF	TGTGCCAGCAGTTTAAGGAGGGGTGGAGAGACCCAGTACTTC
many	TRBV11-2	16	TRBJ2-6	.	CASSLDTALGANVLTF	TGTGCCAGCAGCTTAGACACCGCCCTTGGGGCCAACGTCCTGACTTTC
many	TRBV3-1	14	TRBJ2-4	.	CASSQDWRGNIQYF	TGTGCCAGCAGCCAAGATTGGCGGGGAAACATTCAGTACTTC
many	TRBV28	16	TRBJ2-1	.	CASREMGDISYNEQFF	TGTGCCAGCAGGGAGATGGGGGACATCTCCTACAATGAGCAGTTCTTC
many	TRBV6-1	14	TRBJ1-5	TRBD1	CASSLGTANQPQHF	TGTGCCAGCAGCCTCGGGACAGCCAATCAGCCCCAGCATTTT
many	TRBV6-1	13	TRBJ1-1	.	CASSLRGEGGAFF	TGTGCCAGCAGCCTACGGGGCGAGGGGGGAGCTTTCTTT
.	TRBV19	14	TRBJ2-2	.	CASRMTSNTGEPFF	TGTGCCAGTAGAATGACTTCTAACACCGGGGAGCCGTTTTTT
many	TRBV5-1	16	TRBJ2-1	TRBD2	CASSSGAGGTYNEQFF	TGCGCCAGCAGTTCTGGAGCGGGAGGTACCTACAATGAGCAGTTCTTC
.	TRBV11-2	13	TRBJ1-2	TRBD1	CASSWDRLFGYTF	TGTGCCAGCAGCTGGGACAGGCTATTCGGCTACACCTTC
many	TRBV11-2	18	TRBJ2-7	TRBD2	CASSTVAGPTSLTYEQYF	TGTGCCAGCAGCACTGTAGCGGGACCAACCTCTCTTACCTACGAGCAGTACTTC
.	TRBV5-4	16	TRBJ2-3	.	CASSLGSGLGTDTQYF	TGTGCCAGCAGCTTAGGGTCAGGGTTGGGCACAGATACGCAGTATTTT
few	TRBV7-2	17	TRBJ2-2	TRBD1	CASSLGGLYRGTGELFF	TGTGCCAGCAGCTTAGGGGGCTTATACAGGGGCACCGGGGAGCTGTTTTTT
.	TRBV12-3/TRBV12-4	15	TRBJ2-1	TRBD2	CASSLTSGSYSEQFF	TGTGCCAGCAGTCTGACTAGCGGGTCCTACAGTGAGCAGTTCTTC
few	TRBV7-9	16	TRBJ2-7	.	CASSLVSWGRSNEQYF	TGTGCCAGCAGCTTAGTGTCATGGGGGAGGAGCAACGAGCAGTACTTC
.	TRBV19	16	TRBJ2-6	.	CASSSQGTSGANVLTF	TGTGCCAGTAGTTCCCAGGGGACCTCTGGGGCCAACGTCCTGACTTTC
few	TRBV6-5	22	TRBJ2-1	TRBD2	CASSYVLGISRPAGGSISEQFF	TGTGCCAGCAGTTACGTTTTGGGAATCTCTCGACCGGCGGGAGGGAGTATCAGTGAGCAGTTCTTC
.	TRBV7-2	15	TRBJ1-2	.	CASSVGSGMQSGYTF	TGTGCCAGCAGCGTCGGCTCCGGGATGCAGAGTGGCTACACCTTC
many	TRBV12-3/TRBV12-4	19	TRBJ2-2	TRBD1	CASSFLGTGGVSGPGELFF	TGTGCCAGCAGTTTTCTCGGGACAGGGGGCGTATCGGGCCCCGGGGAGCTGTTTTTT
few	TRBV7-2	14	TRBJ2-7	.	CASSYPGQPYEQYF	TGTGCCAGCAGCTACCCGGGACAACCCTACGAGCAGTACTTC
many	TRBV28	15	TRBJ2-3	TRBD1	CASSRTGGVTDTQYF	TGTGCCAGCAGTCGGACAGGGGGCGTCACAGATACGCAGTATTTT
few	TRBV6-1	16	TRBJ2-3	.	CASSSPATGGTDTQYF	TGTGCCAGCAGTTCTCCCGCCACGGGGGGCACAGATACGCAGTATTTT
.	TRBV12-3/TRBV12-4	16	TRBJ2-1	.	CASSPGVGVSANEQFF	TGTGCCAGCAGTCCTGGTGTTGGGGTGTCGGCAAATGAGCAGTTCTTC
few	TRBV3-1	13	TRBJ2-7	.	CASSRGGMREQYF	TGTGCCAGCAGCCGGGGTGGGATGCGCGAGCAGTACTTC
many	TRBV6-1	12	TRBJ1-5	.	CASSRKDQPQHF	TGTGCCAGCAGCCGCAAAGATCAGCCCCAGCATTTT